This T cell receptor beta chain was retrieved from a study of vaccination and CD4 T cells after COVID-19. V gave up 3 bases and J gave up 3 bases, with 8 bases separating them. This CDR3 has 13 amino acids. Germline CDR1 MNHEY, CDR2 SVGAGI. Indicated treatment: roughly 10-day PBMC culture with coronavirus spike peptide pools or control peptides (ViraFEST assay). Isolation of CD4+ T cells by negative selection took place after roughly 10 days of culture. Once obtained from cultured CD4+ T cells, the DNA was sequenced using the Oncomine TCR Beta short-read assay. TCRdb re-analysed the PCR reads in MiXCR, keeping a single row per CDR3 protein. The sample lists 10,000 to 15,000 distinct CDR3 sequences; about 70% were seen once. A word on this clonotype: Its target is not known.

The sequence was obtained from a human donor who received a COVID-19 vaccine. The source material was CD4+ T cells from blood, cultured in vitro, sampled after SARS-CoV-2 vaccination. This chain uses TRBV6-5 with TRBJ2-5; D gene uncertain. This CDR3 is CASSYGPKETQYF. The CDR3 coding sequence is TGTGCCAGCAGTTATGGACCTAAAGAGACCCAGTACTTC.